The source of this TCR beta chain is a study of shared clonotypes between healthy human individuals. Positive CCR7 selection of CD45RO-negative cells yielded the naive CD8 cells, and terminally differentiated effector memory CD45RA+ cells were excluded. Unmatched junction bases numbered 3, after V lost 6 bases and J lost 5 bases. CDR1 is SNHLY, CDR2 FYNNEI, per germline. The CDR3 covers 14 residues. Study-wide points: Inspection by rarefaction showed sorted-subset sequencing to be incomplete despite large depth. Sharing across four donors was highest in naive CD4 (roughly 5%) and lowest in memory CD8 (roughly 0.4%). Among donors, clonotype sharing was expected to be affected by sequencing depth.

Profiling relied on immunoSEQ multiplex PCR, and the TCRdb table lists in-frame clones only, not all of them. The sample lists about 2.1 million clones, 85% to 95% occurring once. On this clone itself: Antigen: not known.

Sequenced material: naive CD8+ T cells from PBMCs. The TCR sequence derives from a man between 18 and 29 years old in good health. Some clones in this sample may be carry-over from other donors' samples. The chain couples TRBV2 to TRBJ1-5; 11 positions agree with TRBD1. CDR3 DNA sequence: TGTGCCAGCAGGTGGACAGGGGGCCATCAGCCCCAGCATTTT. This gives the protein CASRWTGGHQPQHF.